The rows below give T cell receptor beta chains drawn from one sample of a study of T cells after yellow fever vaccination. TCRdb itself ran the 5' RACE reads through MiXCR, one entry per CDR3 protein. This table has 500,000 to 650,000 distinct CDR3 sequences, around a sixth appearing once. Sequenced here: PBMCs, sampled less than 6 days after the first yellow fever vaccination. These receptors all stem from a man aged 18 to 29 who received the YFV17D yellow fever vaccine. The conserved cysteine and the conserved F or W are not part of the CDR3 here.

cdr3_length | v_call | cdr3_aa
15 | TRBV5-1 | ASSSETGNTNTGELF
14 | TRBV5-1 | ASSLVASASGETQY
14 | TRBV12-3/TRBV12-4 | ASSRPGTGLGEKLF
11 | TRBV4-3 | ASSQDFGQPQH
13 | TRBV11-2 | ASSLSGGYSSPLH
15 | TRBV20-1 | SASASGGPTNTGELF
12 | TRBV24-1 | ATSDLDDGNEQF
12 | TRBV20-1 | SARVRGLTDTQY
13 | TRBV6-1 | ASSRRTENTGELF
12 | TRBV7-9 | ASSLVGQGNEQY
13 | TRBV6-5 | ASSYSTAVLTEAF
13 | TRBV5-1 | ASSLAGVPNYGYT
11 | TRBV18 | ASSPDVDYGYT
14 | TRBV4-1 | ASSQSGGAVTGELF
12 | TRBV12-3/TRBV12-4 | ASNTGHASYEQY
11 | TRBV6-2/TRBV6-3 | ASTERDSTTQY
13 | TRBV7-6 | ASSFESSFTGELF
15 | TRBV5-5 | ASSWGATGGGEEKLF
10 | TRBV29-1 | SVGWTNTEAF
15 | TRBV4-1 | ASRGDGYFSGANVLT
14 | TRBV7-2 | ASSRSWVSSGNTIY
15 | TRBV25-1 | ASSGSGGLGSSYEQY
14 | TRBV5-1 | ASSLALQGSTDTQY
12 | TRBV12-3/TRBV12-4 | ASSLGVHTYEQY
12 | TRBV4-3 | ASSQEYVGNTIY
12 | TRBV5-1 | ASSLAEGVETQY
11 | TRBV7-8 | ASSLFPLYEQY
14 | TRBV20-1 | SARGTGHHSYNEQF
12 | TRBV11-2 | ASSATGRYGTQY
16 | TRBV4-1 | ASSQDWVGGGSTDTQY
15 | TRBV3-1 | ASSQVVIAVSQETQY
13 | TRBV7-2 | ASSSSRGFTDTQY
10 | TRBV29-1 | SVHGNTGELF
15 | TRBV25-1 | ASSGAGTGSLGRGYT
12 | TRBV5-1 | ASSLGTDGNTIY
13 | TRBV15 | ATSFDGTPGVGVN
10 | TRBV5-1 | ASTRGGTEAF
12 | TRBV4-1 | ASSQEARWYGYT
13 | TRBV19 | ASSRMAVGTGELF
14 | TRBV11-1 | ASSTGTGRRNTEAF
13 | TRBV27 | ATSLLGGGPDTQY
10 | TRBV5-4 | ASSGIYTEAF
13 | TRBV12-3/TRBV12-4 | ASSSTRLARETQY
11 | TRBV7-2 | ASSLLAGARQH
10 | TRBV9 | ASSNSIHEQY
11 | TRBV3-1 | ASRGLGANVLT
12 | TRBV20-1 | SAREGQEKQPQH
16 | TRBV11-1 | ASSLEAGGGYSNQPQH
17 | TRBV13 | ASSPKTSSGGARSYEQY
17 | TRBV4-3 | ASSPGPGTARSSYNEQF
13 | TRBV15 | ATSRVMGAIHPIY
13 | TRBV7-2 | ASSYGRGGAYEQF
13 | TRBV7-2 | GSSLGTGSREKLF
13 | TRBV5-5 | ASSLGQGRYQPQH
16 | TRBV4-3 | ASSRVDSGQGDTGELF
11 | TRBV27 | ASASRATGELF
13 | TRBV2 | ASSVRGARDQPQH
15 | TRBV7-2 | ASSLVPGRRTNTEAF
13 | TRBV7-9 | ASSPPFGQRGEQY